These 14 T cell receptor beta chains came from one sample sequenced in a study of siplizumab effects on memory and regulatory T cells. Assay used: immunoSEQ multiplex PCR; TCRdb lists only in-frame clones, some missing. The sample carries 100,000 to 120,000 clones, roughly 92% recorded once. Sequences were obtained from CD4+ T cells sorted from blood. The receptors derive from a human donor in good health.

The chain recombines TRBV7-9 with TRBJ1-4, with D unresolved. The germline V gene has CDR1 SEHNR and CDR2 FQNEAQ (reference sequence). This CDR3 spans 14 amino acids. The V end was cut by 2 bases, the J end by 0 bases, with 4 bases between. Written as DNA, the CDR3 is TGTGCCAGCAGCTTACAAACAACTAATGAAAAACTGTTTTTT. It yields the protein CASSLQTTNEKLFF.

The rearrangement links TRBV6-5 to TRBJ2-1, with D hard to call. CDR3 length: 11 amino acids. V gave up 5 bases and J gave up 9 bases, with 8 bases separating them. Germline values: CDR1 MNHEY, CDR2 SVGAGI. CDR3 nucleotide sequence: TGTGCCAGCAGTCTCTACTCTGAGCAGTTCTTC. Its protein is CASSLYSEQFF.

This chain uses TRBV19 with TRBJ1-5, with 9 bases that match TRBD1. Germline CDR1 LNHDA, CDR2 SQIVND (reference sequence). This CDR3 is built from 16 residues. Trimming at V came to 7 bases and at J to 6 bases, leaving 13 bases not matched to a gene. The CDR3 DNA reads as TGTGCCAGTACCCAGGGCGGGACAGGGAACTTTCAGCCCCAGCATTTT. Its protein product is CASTQGGTGNFQPQHF. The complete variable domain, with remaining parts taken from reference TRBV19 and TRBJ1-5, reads DGGITQSPKYLFRKEGQNVTLSCEQNLNHDAMYWYRQDPGQGLRLIYYSQIVNDFQKGDIAEGYSVSREKKESFPLTVTSAQKNPTAFYLCASTQGGTGNFQPQHFGDGTRLSIL.

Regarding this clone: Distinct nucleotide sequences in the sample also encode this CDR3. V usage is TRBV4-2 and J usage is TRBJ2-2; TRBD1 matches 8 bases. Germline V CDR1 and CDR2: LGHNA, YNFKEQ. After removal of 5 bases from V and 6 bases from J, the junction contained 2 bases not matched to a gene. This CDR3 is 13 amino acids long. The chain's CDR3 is CASSLQGAGELFF. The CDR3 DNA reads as TGTGCCAGCAGCTTACAGGGGGCCGGGGAGCTGTTTTTT.

The CDR3: CASSLTPDNYNSPLHF. DNA of the CDR3: TGCGCCAGCAGCTTGACCCCGGACAATTATAATTCACCCCTCCACTTT. The rearrangement links TRBV5-1 to TRBJ1-6; a weak D match, TRBD1 (5 bases). Trimming removed 1 base at V and 4 bases at J, with 12 bases between. The CDR3 covers 16 residues. Germline lookup yields CDR1 SGHRS and CDR2 YFSETQ. Looking up the rest from reference TRBV5-1 and TRBJ1-6 gives the full variable domain: KAGVTQTPRYLIKTRGQQVTLSCSPISGHRSVSWYQQTPGQGLQFLFEYFSETQRNKGNFPGRFSGRQFSNSRSEMNVSTLELGDSALYLCASSLTPDNYNSPLHFGNGTRLTVT.

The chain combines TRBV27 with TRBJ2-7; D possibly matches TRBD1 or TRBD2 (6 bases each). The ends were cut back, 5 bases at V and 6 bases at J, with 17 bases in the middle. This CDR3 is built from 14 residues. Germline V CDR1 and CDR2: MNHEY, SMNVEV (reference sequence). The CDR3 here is CASSILGGGGEQYF. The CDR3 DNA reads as TGTGCCAGCAGTATTCTAGGAGGGGGTGGCGAGCAGTACTTC.

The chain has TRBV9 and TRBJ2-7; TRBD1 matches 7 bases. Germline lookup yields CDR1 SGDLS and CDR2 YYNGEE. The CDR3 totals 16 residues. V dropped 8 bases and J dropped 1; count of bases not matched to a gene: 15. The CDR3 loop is CARSSKDRPLSYEQYF. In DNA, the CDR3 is TGTGCCAGGAGCTCCAAGGACAGGCCGCTTTCCTACGAGCAGTACTTC. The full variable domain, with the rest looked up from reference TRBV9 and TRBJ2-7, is DSGVTQTPKHLITATGQRVTLRCSPRSGDLSVYWYQQSLDQGLQFLIQYYNGEERAKGNILERFSAQQFPDLHSELNLSSLELGDSALYFCARSSKDRPLSYEQYFGPGTRLTVT.

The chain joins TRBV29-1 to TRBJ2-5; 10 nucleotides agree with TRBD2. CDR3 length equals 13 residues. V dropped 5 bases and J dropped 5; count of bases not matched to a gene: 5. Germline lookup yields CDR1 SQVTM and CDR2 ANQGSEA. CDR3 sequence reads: CSVKGLAHETQYF. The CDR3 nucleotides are TGCAGCGTTAAGGGACTAGCGCATGAGACCCAGTACTTC. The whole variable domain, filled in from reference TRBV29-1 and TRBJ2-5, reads SAVISQKPSRDICQRGTSLTIQCQVDSQVTMMFWYRQQPGQSLTLIATANQGSEATYESGFVIDKFPISRPNLTFSTLTVSNMSPEDSSIYLCSVKGLAHETQYFGPGTRLLVL.

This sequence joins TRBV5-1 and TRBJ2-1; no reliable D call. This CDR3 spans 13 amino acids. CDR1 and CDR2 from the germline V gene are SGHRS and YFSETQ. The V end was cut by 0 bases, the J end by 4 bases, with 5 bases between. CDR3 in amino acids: CASSLDDYNEQFF. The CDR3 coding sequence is TGCGCCAGCAGCTTGGACGATTACAATGAGCAGTTCTTC.

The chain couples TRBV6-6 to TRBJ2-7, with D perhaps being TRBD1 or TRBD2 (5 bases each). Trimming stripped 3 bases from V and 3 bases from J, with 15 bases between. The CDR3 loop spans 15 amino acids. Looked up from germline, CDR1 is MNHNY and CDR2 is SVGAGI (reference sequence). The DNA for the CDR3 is TGTGCCAGCAGTTATAAGACGGGGACCTACTACGAGCAGTACTTC. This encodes CASSYKTGTYYEQYF.

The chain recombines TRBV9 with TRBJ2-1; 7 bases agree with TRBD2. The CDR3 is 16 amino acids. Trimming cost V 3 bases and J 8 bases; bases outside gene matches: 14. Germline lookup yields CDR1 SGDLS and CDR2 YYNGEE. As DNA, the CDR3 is TGTGCCAGCAGCGGCCGGGTACTAGCGTTGTCGGATGAGCAGTTCTTC. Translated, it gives CASSGRVLALSDEQFF.

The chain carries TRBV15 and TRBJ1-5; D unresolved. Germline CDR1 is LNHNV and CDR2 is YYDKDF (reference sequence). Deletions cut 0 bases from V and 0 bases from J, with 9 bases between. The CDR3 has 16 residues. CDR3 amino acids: CATSRDDILSNQPQHF. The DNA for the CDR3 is TGTGCCACCAGCAGAGACGACATTCTTAGCAATCAGCCCCAGCATTTT.

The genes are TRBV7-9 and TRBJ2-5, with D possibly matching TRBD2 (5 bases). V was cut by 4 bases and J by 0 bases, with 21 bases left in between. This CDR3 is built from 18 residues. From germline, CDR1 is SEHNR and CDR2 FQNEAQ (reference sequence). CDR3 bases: TGTGCCAGCAGCTCGACTCCCCTTGGAGGCCAGTACCAAGAGACCCAGTACTTC. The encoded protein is CASSSTPLGGQYQETQYF. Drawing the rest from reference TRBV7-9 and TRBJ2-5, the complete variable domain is DTGVSQNPRHKITKRGQNVTFRCDPISEHNRLYWYRQTLGQGPEFLTYFQNEAQLEKSRLLSDRFSAERPKGSFSTLEIQRTEQGDSAMYLCASSSTPLGGQYQETQYFGPGTRLLVL.

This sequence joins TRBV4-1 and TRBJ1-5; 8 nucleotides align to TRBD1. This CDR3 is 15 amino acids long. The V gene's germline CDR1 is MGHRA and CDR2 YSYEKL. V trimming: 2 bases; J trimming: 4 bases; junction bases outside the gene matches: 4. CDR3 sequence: CASSQQGAGNQPQHF. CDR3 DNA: TGCGCCAGCAGCCAACAGGGGGCTGGGAATCAGCCCCAGCATTTT.